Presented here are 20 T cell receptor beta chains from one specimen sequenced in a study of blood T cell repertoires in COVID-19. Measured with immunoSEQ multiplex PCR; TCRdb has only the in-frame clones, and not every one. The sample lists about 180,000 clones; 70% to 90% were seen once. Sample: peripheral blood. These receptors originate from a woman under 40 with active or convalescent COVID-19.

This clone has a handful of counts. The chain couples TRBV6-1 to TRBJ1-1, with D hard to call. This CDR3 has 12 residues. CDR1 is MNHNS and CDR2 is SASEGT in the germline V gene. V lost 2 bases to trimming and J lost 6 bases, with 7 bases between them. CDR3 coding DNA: TGTGCCAGCAGTGAATACACGTCTGAAGCTTTCTTT. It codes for CASSEYTSEAFF.

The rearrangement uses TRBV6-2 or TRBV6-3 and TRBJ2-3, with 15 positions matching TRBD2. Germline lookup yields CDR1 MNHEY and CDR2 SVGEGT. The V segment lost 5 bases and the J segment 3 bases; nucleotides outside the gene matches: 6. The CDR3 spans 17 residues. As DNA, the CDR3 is TGTGCCAGCAGTCGGACTAGCGGGGGGGCCCGAACAGATACGCAGTATTTT. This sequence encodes CASSRTSGGARTDTQYF.

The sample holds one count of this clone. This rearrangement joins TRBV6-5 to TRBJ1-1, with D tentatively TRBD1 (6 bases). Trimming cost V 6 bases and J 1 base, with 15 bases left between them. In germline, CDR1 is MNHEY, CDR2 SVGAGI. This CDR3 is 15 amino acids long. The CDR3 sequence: CASRSFGQTNTEAFF. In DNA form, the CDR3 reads TGTGCCAGCAGGTCTTTTGGACAGACGAACACTGAAGCTTTCTTT.

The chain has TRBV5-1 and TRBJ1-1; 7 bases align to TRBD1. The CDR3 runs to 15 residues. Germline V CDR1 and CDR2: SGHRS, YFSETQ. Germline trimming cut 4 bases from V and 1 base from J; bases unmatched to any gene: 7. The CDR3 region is CASSGTDYPNTEAFF. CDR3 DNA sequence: TGCGCCAGCAGCGGGACAGATTACCCGAACACTGAAGCTTTCTTT.

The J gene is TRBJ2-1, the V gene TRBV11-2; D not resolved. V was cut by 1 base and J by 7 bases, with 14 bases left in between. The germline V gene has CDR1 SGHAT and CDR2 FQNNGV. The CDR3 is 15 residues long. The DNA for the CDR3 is TGTGCCAGCAGCTTAGGGGTCAACAGCCGGAATGAGCAGTTCTTC. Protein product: CASSLGVNSRNEQFF.

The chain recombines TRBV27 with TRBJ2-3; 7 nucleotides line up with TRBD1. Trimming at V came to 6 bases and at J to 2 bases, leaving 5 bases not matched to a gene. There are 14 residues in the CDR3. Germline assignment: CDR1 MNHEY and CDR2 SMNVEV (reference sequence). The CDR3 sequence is CASRLQGPTDTQYF. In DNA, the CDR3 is TGTGCCAGCAGGCTACAGGGGCCCACAGATACGCAGTATTTT.

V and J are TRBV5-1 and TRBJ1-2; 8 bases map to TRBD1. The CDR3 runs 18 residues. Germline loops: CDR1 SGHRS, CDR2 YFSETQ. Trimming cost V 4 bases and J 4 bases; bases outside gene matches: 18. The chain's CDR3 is CASSPLRQGTSLGYGYTF. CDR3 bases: TGCGCCAGCAGCCCGTTAAGACAGGGGACAAGTTTGGGCTATGGCTACACCTTC.

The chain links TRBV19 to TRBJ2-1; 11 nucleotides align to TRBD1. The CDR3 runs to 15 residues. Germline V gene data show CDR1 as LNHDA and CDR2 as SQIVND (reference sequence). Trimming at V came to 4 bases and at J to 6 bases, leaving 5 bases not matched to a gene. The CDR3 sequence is CASSRGGQGVNEQFF. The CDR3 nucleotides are TGTGCCAGTAGTAGAGGGGGACAGGGGGTCAATGAGCAGTTCTTC.

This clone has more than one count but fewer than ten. The CDR3: CASSLGTGNTGELFF. The CDR3 bases are TGTGCCAGCAGCTTAGGGACAGGGAACACCGGGGAGCTGTTTTTT. The J gene is TRBJ2-2, the V gene TRBV7-9, with 7 nucleotides matching TRBD1. The CDR3 covers 15 residues. Losses at the gene ends were 1 base for V and 1 base for J; bases not matched to a gene: 0. Germline CDR1 is SEHNR and CDR2 is FQNEAQ (reference sequence).

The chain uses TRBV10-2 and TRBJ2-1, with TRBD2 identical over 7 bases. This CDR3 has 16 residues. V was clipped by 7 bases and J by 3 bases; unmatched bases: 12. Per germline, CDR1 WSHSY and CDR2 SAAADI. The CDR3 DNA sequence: TGCGCCAGCAATTCTCTAGCGGAGACCTTCTACAATGAGCAGTTCTTC. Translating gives CASNSLAETFYNEQFF.

The CDR3 nucleotides read TGTGCCAGTAGTCCCTGGACAGGGAAGTATGGCTACACCTTC. Translation gives CASSPWTGKYGYTF. The chain links TRBV19 to TRBJ1-2; 8 bases are a match to TRBD1. After removal of 5 bases from V and 5 bases from J, the junction contained 7 bases not matched to a gene. The length of the CDR3 is 14 residues. Germline CDR1 reads LNHDA; CDR2 reads SQIVND (reference sequence).

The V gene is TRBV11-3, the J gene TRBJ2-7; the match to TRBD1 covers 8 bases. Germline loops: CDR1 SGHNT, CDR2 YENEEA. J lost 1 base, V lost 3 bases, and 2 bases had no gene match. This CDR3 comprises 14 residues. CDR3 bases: TGTGCCAGCAGCTTGGGACAGGCATCCTACGAGCAGTACTTC. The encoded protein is CASSLGQASYEQYF.

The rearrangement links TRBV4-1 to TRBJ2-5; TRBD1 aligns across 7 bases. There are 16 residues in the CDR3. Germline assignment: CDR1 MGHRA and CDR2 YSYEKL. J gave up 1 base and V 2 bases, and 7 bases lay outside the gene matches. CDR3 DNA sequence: TGCGCCAGCAGCCAAAAGACAGGGTCCTTCCAAGAGACCCAGTACTTC. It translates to CASSQKTGSFQETQYF.

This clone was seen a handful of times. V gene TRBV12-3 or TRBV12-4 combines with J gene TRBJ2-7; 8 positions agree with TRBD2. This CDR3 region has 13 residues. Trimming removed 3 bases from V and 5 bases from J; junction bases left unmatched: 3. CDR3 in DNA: TGTGCCAGCAGTTTGGGTAGCGGGAACGAGCAGTACTTC. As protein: CASSLGSGNEQYF.

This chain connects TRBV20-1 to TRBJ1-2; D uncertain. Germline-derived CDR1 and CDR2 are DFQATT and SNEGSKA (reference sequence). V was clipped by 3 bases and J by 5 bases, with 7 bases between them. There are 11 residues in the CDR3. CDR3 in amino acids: CSASSGYGYTF. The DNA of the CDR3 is TGCAGTGCTAGTAGCGGTTATGGCTACACCTTC.

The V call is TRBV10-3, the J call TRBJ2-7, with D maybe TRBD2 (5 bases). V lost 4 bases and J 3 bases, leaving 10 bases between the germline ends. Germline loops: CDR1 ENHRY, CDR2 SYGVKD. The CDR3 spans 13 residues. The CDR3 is CAISVSRDYEQYF. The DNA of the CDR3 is TGTGCCATCAGTGTGTCGAGGGACTACGAGCAGTACTTC.

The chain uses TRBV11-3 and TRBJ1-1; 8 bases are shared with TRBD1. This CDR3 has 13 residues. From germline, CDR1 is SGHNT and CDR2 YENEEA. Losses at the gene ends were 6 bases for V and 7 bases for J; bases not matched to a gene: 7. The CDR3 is CASRPRTGFEAFF. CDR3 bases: TGTGCCAGCAGACCAAGGACAGGGTTTGAAGCTTTCTTT.

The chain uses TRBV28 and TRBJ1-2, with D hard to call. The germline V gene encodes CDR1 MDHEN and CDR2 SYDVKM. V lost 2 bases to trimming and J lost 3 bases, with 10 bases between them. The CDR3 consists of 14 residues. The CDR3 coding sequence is TGTGCCAGCAGTTTAGGCGGCCTTTACTATGGCTACACCTTC. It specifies CASSLGGLYYGYTF.

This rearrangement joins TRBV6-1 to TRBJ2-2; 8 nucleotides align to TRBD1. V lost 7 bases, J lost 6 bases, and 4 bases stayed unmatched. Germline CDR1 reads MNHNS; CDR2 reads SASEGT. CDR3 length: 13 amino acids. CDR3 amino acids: CASNLQGAGELFF. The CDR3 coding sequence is TGTGCCAGCAACCTACAGGGGGCCGGGGAGCTGTTTTTT.

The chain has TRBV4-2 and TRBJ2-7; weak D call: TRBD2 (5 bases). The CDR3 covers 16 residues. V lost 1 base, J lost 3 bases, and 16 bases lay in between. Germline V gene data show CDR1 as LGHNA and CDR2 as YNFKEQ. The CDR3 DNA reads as TGTGCCAGCAGCCAAGTCGGACGGGTAACTAGCTACGAGCAGTACTTC. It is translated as CASSQVGRVTSYEQYF.